Below, 18 T cell receptor beta chains from the same sample are listed, as sequenced in a study of T cells in Graves' hyperthyroidism and ophthalmopathy. RNA transcripts provided the source from which TCR beta CDR3 regions were amplified. The TCR CDR3 was amplified in a first-round RT-PCR using the HTBI primer set. TCRdb re-analysed the multiplex PCR reads in MiXCR, keeping a single row per CDR3 protein. The sample shows about 700,000 distinct CDR3 sequences, 14% of them seen only once. The sample was blood. These receptors were taken from a woman aged 18-29 years with Graves' hyperthyroidism.

The chain combines TRBV29-1 with TRBJ2-2; the D gene is possibly TRBD1 (6 bases). CDR1 is SQVTM, CDR2 ANQGSEA, per germline. The V and J ends lost 7 bases and 2 bases respectively, with 11 bases between them. This CDR3 is built from 13 residues. The CDR3 DNA sequence: TGCAGCGGTGGGGGACACAACACCGGGGAGCTGTTTTTT. This encodes CSGGGHNTGELFF.

This clonotype was detected many times. The chain carries TRBV7-2 and TRBJ2-3; D remains ambiguous. Germline CDR1 is SGHTA and CDR2 is FQGNSA. The ends were cut back, 5 bases at V and 0 bases at J, with 15 bases in the middle. This CDR3 has 16 residues. DNA for the CDR3: TGTGCCAGCAGCCCCGATTGGTCCCTGAGCACAGATACGCAGTATTTT. It specifies CASSPDWSLSTDTQYF.

In this sample, this clonotype turned up many times. The V gene is TRBV28, the J gene TRBJ1-1; D is unresolved. CDR1 MDHEN and CDR2 SYDVKM come from the germline V gene. The CDR3 spans 15 residues. The V and J ends lost 4 bases and 4 bases respectively, with 16 bases between them. As DNA, the CDR3 is TGTGCCAGCAGTTACCCCTTAGGAGGGAGCACTGAAGCTTTCTTT. The encoded protein is CASSYPLGGSTEAFF. The full variable domain, rest sourced from reference TRBV28 and TRBJ1-1, is DVKVTQSSRYLVKRTGEKVFLECVQDMDHENMFWYRQDPGLGLRLIYFSYDVKMKEKGDIPEGYSVSREKKERFSLILESASTNQTSMYLCASSYPLGGSTEAFFGQGTRLTVV.

This clonotype was detected only a few times. The chain uses TRBV11-3 and TRBJ2-5, with D possibly TRBD2 on 6 matching bases. In germline, CDR1 is SGHNT, CDR2 YENEEA. V was clipped by 5 bases and J by 4 bases, with 23 bases between them. This CDR3 has 17 amino acids. As DNA, the CDR3 is TGTGCCAGCAGCCTCCGACCGGGGAGGTATGGCGTAGAGACCCAGTACTTC. Protein: CASSLRPGRYGVETQYF.

This clonotype was seen ten or more times. The chain is built from TRBV7-6 and TRBJ2-7; D assignment may be TRBD1 or TRBD2 (6 bases each). This CDR3 comprises 15 residues. Trimming took off 5 bases at V and 3 bases at J, with 17 bases between the two ends. CDR1 SGHVS and CDR2 FNYEAQ come from the germline V gene. CDR3 residues: CASSPEGTGNYEQYF. The DNA of the CDR3 is TGTGCCAGCAGCCCGGAGGGTACAGGGAACTACGAGCAGTACTTC.

This clonotype was found once. A read error may explain this, as a much larger clone is one base away. The J gene is TRBJ2-2, the V gene TRBV12-3 or TRBV12-4; 8 nucleotides match TRBD1. The CDR3 loop spans 15 amino acids. V lost 8 bases to trimming and J lost 6 bases; unmatched junction nucleotides: 11. The CDR3 DNA sequence: TGTGCCAGCGGTCCCCGGACAGGGCGATCCGGGGAGCTGTTTTTT. Protein product: CASGPRTGRSGELFF.

This clonotype was seen only a few times. V is TRBV27 and J is TRBJ1-1; D gene ambiguous. V was shortened by 7 bases and J by 1 base, with 10 bases between the two germline ends. Germline-derived CDR1 and CDR2 are MNHEY and SMNVEV (reference sequence). The CDR3 length is 13 residues. CDR3 coding DNA: TGTGCCAGCACTCGAGGTAAGAACACTGAAGCTTTCTTT. Its protein product is CASTRGKNTEAFF.

This clonotype was recorded at least ten times. V gene TRBV5-4 combines with J gene TRBJ2-3, with TRBD2 identical over 10 bases. The germline gives CDR1 SGHNT, CDR2 YYREEE (reference sequence). This CDR3 region has 16 residues. Germline trimming cut 6 bases from V and 2 bases from J; bases unmatched to any gene: 9. The chain's CDR3 is CASTMTSGSYTDTQYF. CDR3 nucleotides: TGTGCCAGCACCATGACTAGCGGGTCGTACACAGATACGCAGTATTTT.

This clonotype was detected ten times or more. V is TRBV28 and J is TRBJ2-7; tentatively, D is TRBD2 (6 bases). Trimming took 4 bases from V and 0 from J, leaving 16 bases between them. The CDR3 is 16 amino acids. CDR1 MDHEN and CDR2 SYDVKM come from the germline V gene. CDR3 residues: CASSSVTSSHSYEQYF. CDR3 nucleotides: TGTGCCAGCAGTTCCGTAACTAGCTCCCACTCCTACGAGCAGTACTTC.

This clonotype has ten or more counts. The V call is TRBV6-2 or TRBV6-3, the J call TRBJ1-1; possibly TRBD1 for D (5 bases). This CDR3 has 14 residues. V shed 5 bases and J shed 5 bases, with 15 bases lying between them. CDR1 is MNHEY, CDR2 SVGEGT, per germline. The CDR3: CASSLAGFMTEAFF. CDR3 DNA sequence: TGTGCCAGCAGTCTGGCAGGGTTTATGACTGAAGCTTTCTTT.

This clonotype was found many times. The chain joins TRBV7-6 to TRBJ2-7, with 10 bases lining up with TRBD1. CDR3 length: 14 amino acids. Germline V gives CDR1 SGHVS, CDR2 FNYEAQ. V gave up 4 bases and J gave up 6 bases; unmatched junction bases: 6. The CDR3 loop reads CASSSGQGYGEQYF. The CDR3 nucleotides read TGTGCCAGCAGCTCGGGACAGGGGTACGGCGAGCAGTACTTC.

This clonotype was seen at least ten times. V usage is TRBV28 and J usage is TRBJ1-1; no firm D call. This CDR3 has 14 residues. Germline-derived CDR1 and CDR2 are MDHEN and SYDVKM. V was shortened by 6 bases and J by 4 bases, with 15 bases between the two germline ends. The CDR3 DNA reads TGTGCCAGCAGACCCCCAGCAGCCGGCACTGAAGCTTTCTTT. This sequence encodes CASRPPAAGTEAFF.

This clonotype appeared a few times. The gene calls are TRBV7-9 and TRBJ2-2, with D uncertain. CDR3 length: 12 amino acids. V lost 6 bases and J 7 bases, leaving 9 bases between the germline ends. From germline, CDR1 is SEHNR and CDR2 FQNEAQ (reference sequence). The CDR3 sequence is CASSITLGELFF. The CDR3 nucleotides read TGTGCCAGCAGTATCACCCTCGGGGAGCTGTTTTTT.

The chain joins TRBV9 to TRBJ2-5, with 9 positions matching TRBD2. Germline CDR1 SGDLS, CDR2 YYNGEE. The CDR3 runs to 19 residues. J was trimmed by 2 bases and V by 3 bases; bases with no gene match: 17. CDR3 amino acids: CASSGSIEGIAGDQETQYF. CDR3 coding DNA: TGTGCCAGCAGCGGGTCAATTGAGGGAATAGCGGGAGATCAAGAGACCCAGTACTTC.

This clonotype occurred many times. The chain has TRBV11-2 and TRBJ2-1, with 7 positions matching TRBD1. CDR3 length: 12 amino acids. After removal of 5 bases from V and 10 bases from J, the junction contained 5 bases not matched to a gene. Germline values: CDR1 SGHAT, CDR2 FQNNGV. CDR3 sequence: CASSPGDREQFF. The CDR3, as DNA: TGTGCCAGCAGCCCCGGGGACAGAGAGCAGTTCTTC.

Ten or more counts support this clonotype. The chain links TRBV9 to TRBJ2-1; unclear D gene. This CDR3 has 13 residues. V dropped 0 bases and J dropped 8 bases, with 9 bases sitting between them. Germline V lookup: CDR1 SGDLS, CDR2 YYNGEE. The CDR3 here is CASSVASGHEQFF. The CDR3 DNA reads as TGTGCCAGCAGCGTAGCATCCGGTCATGAGCAGTTCTTC.

This clonotype has at least ten counts. The V gene is TRBV6-6, the J gene TRBJ2-3, with 7 bases fitting TRBD2. There are 15 residues in the CDR3. Germline V gene data show CDR1 as MNHNY and CDR2 as SVGAGI (reference sequence). V shed 0 bases, J shed 2 bases, and the junction held 2 bases outside the gene matches. CDR3 in amino acids: CASSYSSGTTDTQYF. For the CDR3, the DNA is TGTGCCAGCAGTTACTCGAGCGGGACCACAGATACGCAGTATTTT.

Only a few counts were recorded for this clonotype. The V call is TRBV20-1, the J call TRBJ2-7; a possible D gene is TRBD2 (6 bases). The CDR3 runs to 15 residues. V dropped 0 bases and J dropped 2 bases, with 14 bases sitting between them. Germline V lookup: CDR1 DFQATT, CDR2 SNEGSKA (reference sequence). The CDR3 coding sequence is TGCAGTGCTAGAGATACGGGGGTTGCTGCCTACGAGCAGTACTTC. This encodes CSARDTGVAAYEQYF.